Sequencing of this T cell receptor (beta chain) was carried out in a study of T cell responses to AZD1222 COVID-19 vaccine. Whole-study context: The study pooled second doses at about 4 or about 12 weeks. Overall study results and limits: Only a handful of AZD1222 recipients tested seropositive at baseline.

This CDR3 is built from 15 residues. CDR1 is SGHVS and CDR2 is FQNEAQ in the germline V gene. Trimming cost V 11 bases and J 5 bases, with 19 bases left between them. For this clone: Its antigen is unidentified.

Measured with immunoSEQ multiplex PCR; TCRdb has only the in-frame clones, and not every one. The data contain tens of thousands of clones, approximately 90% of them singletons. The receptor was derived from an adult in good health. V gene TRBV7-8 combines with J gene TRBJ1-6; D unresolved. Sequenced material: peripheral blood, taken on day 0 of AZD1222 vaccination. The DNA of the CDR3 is TGTGCCTCTGGACTTAGCCTCCCCCATAATTCACCCCTCCACTTT. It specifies CASGLSLPHNSPLHF.